Presented here are 21 T cell receptor beta chains from one specimen sequenced in a study of spatial heterogeneity in lung cancer. Study observations and caveats: In tumors, expanded intratumoral alpha and beta TCR counts tracked mutation counts.

The antigens for these receptors are not known. Time point indicated: sample taken at primary tumor resection. MiXCR, run by TCRdb on the 5' RACE reads, gives a single entry per CDR3 protein. The profile shows tens of thousands of distinct CDR3 sequences, roughly 6.7% of them singletons. Sample: lung tumor tissue, taken at surgery. These receptors were taken from a male donor with early-stage non-small cell lung cancer.

This clonotype was picked up a small number of times. The V call is TRBV20-1, the J call TRBJ2-7; weak D call: TRBD1 (5 bases). The V gene lost 0 bases and the J gene lost 2 bases, with 14 bases spanning the gap. The CDR3 totals 15 residues. Germline V gene lookup returns CDR1 DFQATT and CDR2 SNEGSKA (reference sequence). In DNA form, the CDR3 reads TGCAGTGCTAGAGAGGACCAAGGGGCCCCCTACGAGCAGTACTTC. Protein product: CSAREDQGAPYEQYF.

In this sample, this clonotype turned up many times. J is TRBJ2-1 and V is TRBV28, with 15 bases matching TRBD2. The V and J ends lost 6 bases and 7 bases, in that order; junction bases with no gene match: 4. The germline gives CDR1 MDHEN, CDR2 SYDVKM. This CDR3 spans 15 amino acids. The CDR3: CASRPGLAGGNEQFF. CDR3 sequence (DNA): TGTGCCAGCAGACCTGGACTAGCGGGAGGGAATGAGCAGTTCTTC.

This clonotype was counted many times. This chain links TRBV7-3 with TRBJ1-2; 9 bases agree with TRBD1. The CDR3 is made up of 13 amino acids. Germline CDR1 SGHTA, CDR2 FQGTGA. V lost 4 bases and J lost 8; bases outside the gene matches: 5. The CDR3 nucleotides read TGTGCCAGCAGCTCAGGACAGGGGCGAGGCTACACCTTC. Protein sequence: CASSSGQGRGYTF.

This clonotype counts as medium-sized. The J gene is TRBJ1-5, the V gene TRBV5-1; D not resolved. The germline V and J ends were trimmed by 7 bases and 4 bases, with 12 bases remaining between them. Germline V CDR1 and CDR2: SGHRS, YFSETQ. The CDR3 runs 13 residues. CDR3 amino acids: CASALSPNQPQHF. The CDR3 nucleotides read TGCGCCAGCGCCTTATCCCCGAATCAGCCCCAGCATTTT.

This clonotype was counted at least ten times. V is TRBV5-5 and J is TRBJ1-6; 7 bases map to TRBD1. The J segment lost 8 bases and the V segment lost 3 bases, leaving 11 bases of the junction unmatched. This CDR3 has 16 amino acids. Germline-derived CDR1 and CDR2 are SGHKS and YYEKEE (reference sequence). This chain's CDR3 is CASSWGTVRTDSPLHF. The CDR3 DNA follows: TGTGCCAGCAGCTGGGGGACAGTGCGAACGGATTCACCCCTCCACTTT.

In its sample, this clonotype was seen many times. This chain uses TRBV7-2 with TRBJ1-1; no clear D gene. Trimming cost V 5 bases and J 4 bases, with 11 bases left between them. Germline V lookup: CDR1 SGHTA, CDR2 FQGNSA. This CDR3 spans 13 amino acids. Here the CDR3 DNA reads TGTGCCAGCAGCCCGGGGTGGAGCACTGAAGCTTTCTTT. Its protein is CASSPGWSTEAFF.

This rearrangement joins TRBV27 to TRBJ1-6; D is perhaps TRBD1 (6 bases). The CDR3 spans 13 residues. Trimming took 5 bases from V and 10 from J, leaving 12 bases between them. Germline V gene lookup returns CDR1 MNHEY and CDR2 SMNVEV (reference sequence). Here the CDR3 reads CASSRYRDSPLHF. CDR3 in DNA: TGTGCCAGCAGTCGGTACAGGGACTCACCCCTCCACTTT.

This clonotype occurred a few times. J is TRBJ2-7 and V is TRBV6-5; 7 nucleotides align to TRBD1. Germline assignment: CDR1 MNHEY and CDR2 SVGAGI. This CDR3 comprises 16 residues. The V segment lost 0 bases and the J segment 0 bases; nucleotides outside the gene matches: 5. CDR3 nucleotides: TGTGCCAGCAGTTACTCGAAGTGGGACAGCTCCTACGAGCAGTACTTC. Protein product: CASSYSKWDSSYEQYF.

This clonotype was counted at least ten times. The rearrangement joins TRBV5-1 to TRBJ2-2; D call uncertain. Germline CDR1 reads SGHRS; CDR2 reads YFSETQ. The ends were cut back, 3 bases at V and 8 bases at J, with 5 bases in the middle. The length of the CDR3 is 11 residues. CDR3 in DNA: TGCGCCAGCAGCTCTCCGGGGGAGCTGTTTTTT. As protein: CASSSPGELFF.

In its sample, this clonotype was seen many times. The chain recombines TRBV10-3 with TRBJ2-1, with D perhaps matching TRBD2 (6 bases). Germline V gives CDR1 ENHRY, CDR2 SYGVKD. Trimming stripped 0 bases from V and 0 bases from J, with 9 bases between. The CDR3 length is 16 residues. The CDR3 spells CAISESLANSYNEQFF. CDR3 nucleotides: TGTGCCATCAGTGAGTCCCTAGCGAACTCCTACAATGAGCAGTTCTTC.

A word on this clonotype: A much larger clonotype is one base distant, so this may be a read error. V usage is TRBV27 and J usage is TRBJ2-7; either TRBD1 or TRBD2 may fit D (5 bases each). The CDR3 totals 14 residues. Trimming took off 3 bases at V and 2 bases at J, with 11 bases between the two ends. In germline, CDR1 is MNHEY, CDR2 SMNVEV (reference sequence). The CDR3 spells CASSFGKGPYEQYF. In DNA form, the CDR3 reads TGTGCCAGCAGTTTCGGCAAGGGACCCTACGAGCAGTACTTC.

This clonotype was found many times. V usage is TRBV19 and J usage is TRBJ2-5, with 9 positions matching TRBD1. The V segment lost 5 bases and the J segment 5 bases; nucleotides outside the gene matches: 6. The CDR3 runs 14 residues. From germline, CDR1 is LNHDA and CDR2 SQIVND (reference sequence). The CDR3 is CASSSTGGVETQYF. The CDR3 coding sequence is TGTGCCAGTAGTTCAACAGGGGGCGTGGAGACCCAGTACTTC.

This clonotype came up many times. The chain joins TRBV29-1 to TRBJ2-1; TRBD2 agrees at 7 bases. CDR3 length equals 15 residues. Germline V gives CDR1 SQVTM, CDR2 ANQGSEA. V was clipped by 3 bases and J by 0 bases; unmatched bases: 5. The CDR3 nucleotides are TGCAGCGTTGACCCGTCTAGCGGCTCCTACAATGAGCAGTTCTTC. Translating it yields CSVDPSSGSYNEQFF.

This clonotype was seen repeatedly, ten times or more. This rearrangement joins TRBV7-6 to TRBJ1-1; D uncertain. Trimming left V 7 bases short and J 1 base short, with 7 bases between. The germline V gene encodes CDR1 SGHVS and CDR2 FNYEAQ. The CDR3 spans 12 residues. CDR3 sequence reads: CASIGRNTEAFF. CDR3 DNA: TGTGCCAGCATAGGGAGGAACACTGAAGCTTTCTTT.

This clonotype was recorded at least ten times. The chain uses TRBV27 and TRBJ1-5; the D is unclear. Trimming shortened V by 5 bases and J by 6 bases, and 20 bases separated the two germline ends. In germline, CDR1 is MNHEY, CDR2 SMNVEV (reference sequence). The CDR3 has 16 amino acids. This CDR3 reads CASSPLNKIKGQPQHF. DNA of the CDR3: TGTGCCAGCAGTCCACTGAATAAGATCAAGGGTCAGCCCCAGCATTTT.

As concerns this clonotype: A read error is possible here, since a much larger clone lies one base away. In nucleotides, the CDR3 is TGTGCCAGCAGATTATCCGGAACCGGGGAGCTGTTTTTT. This gives the protein CASRLSGTGELFF. The chain couples TRBV12-3 or TRBV12-4 to TRBJ2-2, with no clear D. CDR3 length equals 13 residues. Trimming cost V 6 bases and J 5 bases, with 10 bases left between them.

At least ten counts were recorded for this clonotype. This chain connects TRBV20-1 to TRBJ2-4; D unresolved. Germline loops: CDR1 DFQATT, CDR2 SNEGSKA (reference sequence). The CDR3 is made up of 13 amino acids. Trimming took off 1 base at V and 0 bases at J, with 4 bases between the two ends. CDR3: CSARAGAKNIQYF. CDR3 DNA: TGCAGTGCTAGAGCGGGAGCCAAAAACATTCAGTACTTC.

This clonotype occurred many times. The chain uses TRBV2 and TRBJ2-1; perhaps TRBD1 as D (6 bases). Germline V gives CDR1 SNHLY, CDR2 FYNNEI. Trimming pared 4 bases from V and 15 bases from J, leaving 13 bases between. CDR3 length: 11 residues. CDR3 nucleotides: TGTGCCAGCAGTGGTTACAGGGTCGGGTTCTTC. Translation: CASSGYRVGFF.

This clonotype was seen repeatedly, ten times or more. The CDR3 reads CATSDLSSSGETQYF. The DNA of the CDR3 is TGTGCCACCAGTGATTTGAGTTCTAGCGGAGAGACCCAGTACTTC. This chain joins TRBV24-1 and TRBJ2-5; TRBD2 matches at 7 bases. This CDR3 has 15 amino acids. The V segment lost 0 bases and the J segment 4 bases; nucleotides outside the gene matches: 4. The V gene's germline CDR1 is KGHDR and CDR2 SFDVKD.

This clonotype occurred many times. This sequence joins TRBV7-3 and TRBJ2-1; 10 positions agree with TRBD2. CDR1 is SGHTA, CDR2 FQGTGA, per germline. The CDR3 has 15 amino acids. The trim removed 8 bases at V and 6 bases at J, leaving 10 bases unmatched. In DNA, the CDR3 is TGTGCCAGCTCCCAGGGGCTAGCGGGAGTCAATGAGCAGTTCTTC. Its protein product is CASSQGLAGVNEQFF.

Remarks on this clonotype: A much bigger clone sits one base away, suggesting this may be a read error. The chain combines TRBV6-5 with TRBJ1-1; perhaps TRBD1 as D (5 bases). This CDR3 is built from 16 residues. Germline V gene lookup returns CDR1 MNHEY and CDR2 SVGAGI. Here the CDR3 DNA reads TGTGCCGGCAGATCCTCTCGGGGGAGGGTGAACACTGAAGCTTTCTTT. Residues: CAGRSSRGRVNTEAFF.